Listed here is a single TCR beta chain. The antigen remains undetermined. This record belongs to a study of cytomegalovirus exposure and HLA in healthy donors. Study conclusions and caveats: In an earlier analysis, in some 500 donors, most V segments appeared productive either ~87% or ~30% of the time.

PCR was performed using 60 Vbeta and 13 Jbeta primers. TCRdb's table, derived via immunoSEQ multiplex PCR, lists solely in-frame clones and lacks some. The listing contains over 100,000 clones. The germline gives CDR1 MNHEY, CDR2 SMNVEV (reference sequence). The CDR3 contains 17 residues. Trimming took 2 bases from V and 1 from J; bases not matched to a gene: 8. Input material: PBMCs. The V and J genes are TRBV27 and TRBJ2-3; 8 nucleotides agree with TRBD2. This receptor was taken from a woman between 40 and 55 years old in good health and CMV-seropositive. CDR3 in DNA: TGTGCCAGCAGTTTAAGTCTTCGGGAGGGGGGCACAGATACGCAGTATTTT. It yields the protein CASSLSLREGGTDTQYF.